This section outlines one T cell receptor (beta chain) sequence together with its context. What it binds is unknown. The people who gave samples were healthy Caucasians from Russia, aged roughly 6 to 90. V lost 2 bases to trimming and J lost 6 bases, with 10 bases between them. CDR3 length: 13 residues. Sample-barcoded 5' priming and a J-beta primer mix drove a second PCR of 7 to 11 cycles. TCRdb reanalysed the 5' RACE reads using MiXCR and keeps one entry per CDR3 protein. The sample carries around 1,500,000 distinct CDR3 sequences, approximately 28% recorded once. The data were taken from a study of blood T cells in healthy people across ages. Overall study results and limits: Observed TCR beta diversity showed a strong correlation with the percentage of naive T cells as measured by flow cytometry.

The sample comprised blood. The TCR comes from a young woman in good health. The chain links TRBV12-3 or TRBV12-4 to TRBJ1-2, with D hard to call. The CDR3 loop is CASSLRSVNGYTF. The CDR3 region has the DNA TGTGCCAGCAGTTTACGCAGCGTTAATGGCTACACCTTC.